Following are 22 T cell receptor beta chains from one sample sequenced in a study of human T cells and chemical hapten exposure (dated by TCRdb to about 2021). The library was produced with RACE. The sequencer listed for this sample is NextSeq 500. Using fastp at Q25 and MiXCR, TCRdb reprocessed the public reads and kept productive beta chains. Duplicate CDR3 protein sequences are folded into a single record with the most common DNA and genes. This sample has 50,000 to 65,000 distinct CDR3 sequences in its table, and about 11% of those were observed once. Approximately 4.2% of the sample belongs to the ten largest clones. Explained via the paper, the time point label denotes: pre-sensitization, week 0. This sample's treatment or condition label indicates: therapeutic diphenylcyclopropenone sensitization with weekly scalp DPC. The input for sequencing was whole blood, taken in connection with sensitization to the hapten diphenylcyclopropenone (DPC). These receptors came from a woman aged 35 to 49 with alopecia areata. Some clones in this sample may be carry-over from other donors' samples.

This clonotype was recorded at least ten times. This chain links TRBV10-3 with TRBJ1-2; D gene uncertain. V lost 2 bases, J lost 0 bases, and 4 bases lay in between. Germline-derived CDR1 and CDR2 are ENHRY and SYGVKD. CDR3 length: 13 residues. CDR3 in amino acids: CAISEVTNYGYTF. The DNA of the CDR3 is TGTGCCATCAGTGAGGTGACTAACTATGGCTACACCTTC.

Many counts were recorded for this clonotype. The chain is built from TRBV19 and TRBJ1-1; maybe TRBD1 (5 bases). Trimming took 2 bases from V and 3 from J, leaving 16 bases between them. CDR1 LNHDA and CDR2 SQIVND come from the germline V gene (reference sequence). This CDR3 spans 16 amino acids. In DNA form, the CDR3 reads TGTGCCAGTAGTATAAGGAGGGGTCGGTGGGACACTGAAGCTTTCTTT. Its translation is CASSIRRGRWDTEAFF.

This clonotype turned up a few times. The rearrangement uses TRBV13 and TRBJ2-7, with D possibly matching TRBD1 (6 bases). Trimming removed 5 bases at V and 0 bases at J, with 11 bases between. CDR1 PRHDT and CDR2 FYEKMQ come from the germline V gene (reference sequence). This CDR3 contains 14 residues. CDR3 sequence (DNA): TGTGCCAGCAGCCCAAGACAGGCCTCCTACGAGCAGTACTTC. Translation gives CASSPRQASYEQYF. The variable domain in full, with the rest retrieved from reference TRBV13 and TRBJ2-7, is AAGVIQSPRHLIKEKRETATLKCYPIPRHDTVYWYQQGPGQDPQFLISFYEKMQSDKGSIPDRFSAQQFSDYHSELNMSSLELGDSALYFCASSPRQASYEQYFGPGTRLTVT.

This clonotype was observed a handful of times. The chain has TRBV7-9 and TRBJ2-2; TRBD2 matches 8 bases. Germline lookup yields CDR1 SEHNR and CDR2 FQNEAQ (reference sequence). Unmatched junction bases numbered 11, after V lost 5 bases and J lost 9 bases. There are 15 residues in the CDR3. CDR3 amino acids: CASSPAEPGGRELFF. The CDR3 DNA reads as TGTGCCAGCAGCCCAGCAGAGCCGGGAGGGCGGGAGCTGTTTTTT.

This clonotype was recorded a few times. The chain carries TRBV29-1 and TRBJ2-2; D is uncertain. The CDR3 length is 13 residues. Germline V gives CDR1 SQVTM, CDR2 ANQGSEA. Trimming left V 4 bases short and J 2 bases short, with 8 bases between. CDR3: CSVGQSNTGELFF. The CDR3 DNA reads as TGCAGCGTTGGCCAGAGTAACACCGGGGAGCTGTTTTTT.

As for this clonotype: A single base separates this from a much larger clone, so it may be a read error. The V call is TRBV6-6, the J call TRBJ1-6; a weak D match, TRBD1 (5 bases). Per germline, CDR1 MNHNY and CDR2 SVGAGI (reference sequence). The CDR3 has 16 residues. The CDR3 sequence is CASSEAWGSYNSPIHF. The CDR3 DNA follows: TGTGCCAGCAGTGAGGCCTGGGGCTCCTATAATTCACCCATCCACTTT.

This clonotype was counted ten times or more. The V gene is TRBV12-5, the J gene TRBJ2-3; 11 bases are shared with TRBD2. V lost 7 bases, J lost 2 bases, and 14 bases stayed unmatched. This CDR3 has 18 residues. CDR1 and CDR2 (germline): LGHNT, FRNRAP. The DNA of the CDR3 is TGTGCTAGTGCCTCCGGGACTAGCGGATTCTTGTACACAGATACGCAGTATTTT. Protein product: CASASGTSGFLYTDTQYF.

In its sample, this clonotype was seen a few times. The CDR3 loop reads CASSDWKGRMRSPLHF. CDR3 in DNA: TGTGCCAGCAGCGACTGGAAGGGACGGATGAGATCACCCCTCCACTTT. V is TRBV7-9 and J is TRBJ1-6; D perhaps matches TRBD1 (5 bases). The germline CDR1 and CDR2 sequences are SEHNR and FQNEAQ (reference sequence). V lost 5 bases to trimming and J lost 10 bases, with 21 bases between them. The CDR3 has 16 residues.

The chain carries TRBV6-1 and TRBJ1-6; D gene uncertain. With 1 base removed from V and 6 bases from J, the gap between germline ends came to 4 bases. This CDR3 region has 13 residues. Germline-derived CDR1 and CDR2 are MNHNS and SASEGT. The CDR3 reads CASSEVINSPLHF. CDR3 nucleotide sequence: TGTGCCAGCAGTGAAGTTATTAATTCACCCCTCCACTTT.

This clonotype was picked up many times. This chain uses TRBV7-8 with TRBJ2-7, with 9 positions matching TRBD1. The ends lost 0 bases at V and 0 bases at J; junction bases unmatched: 0. The CDR3 is 15 residues long. Germline CDR1 and CDR2: SGHVS and FQNEAQ. The CDR3 region has the DNA TGTGCCAGCAGCTTAGCGGGACAGGGCTCCTACGAGCAGTACTTC. As protein: CASSLAGQGSYEQYF.

This clonotype has a handful of counts. This rearrangement joins TRBV20-1 to TRBJ2-5; D is undetermined. The V gene lost 5 bases and the J gene lost 5 bases, with 3 bases spanning the gap. CDR1 is DFQATT and CDR2 is SNEGSKA in the germline V gene (reference sequence). The CDR3 covers 9 residues. The CDR3 DNA follows: TGCAGTGCTGGGGAGACCCAGTACTTC. Translated, it gives CSAGETQYF.

The table lists this clonotype with a few counts. The rearrangement joins TRBV11-2 to TRBJ2-5; a weak D match, TRBD2 (7 bases). This CDR3 contains 15 residues. Germline CDR1 is SGHAT and CDR2 is FQNNGV. V lost 0 bases and J lost 2, with 10 bases in between. The CDR3: CASSLDRGAQETQYF. CDR3 DNA sequence: TGTGCCAGCAGCTTAGATCGGGGGGCGCAAGAGACCCAGTACTTC.

For this clonotype: Just one base apart from a much larger clone, this may be a read error. The rearrangement uses TRBV20-1 and TRBJ2-3; 8 nucleotides match TRBD2. The germline CDR1 and CDR2 sequences are DFQATT and SNEGSKA (reference sequence). The CDR3 is 15 amino acids. This CDR3 is CRAGPSGTRSDTQYF. The CDR3 nucleotides read TGCAGAGCGGGACCTTCCGGGACTAGATCAGATACGCAGTATTTT.

This clonotype has a handful of counts. V gene TRBV11-2 combines with J gene TRBJ2-3; D may be TRBD2 (5 bases). The germline V and J ends were trimmed by 5 bases and 2 bases, with 17 bases remaining between them. Germline CDR1 is SGHAT and CDR2 is FQNNGV. The CDR3 extends over 16 amino acids. The CDR3 DNA follows: TGTGCCAGCAGCCCAGGCGGGCGGGCGAACACAGATACGCAGTATTTT. Encoded protein: CASSPGGRANTDTQYF.

This clonotype came up a few times. The rearrangement links TRBV5-1 to TRBJ2-2; 11 nucleotides line up with TRBD2. Germline V gives CDR1 SGHRS, CDR2 YFSETQ. The CDR3 is made up of 16 amino acids. V lost 1 base and J lost 5; bases outside the gene matches: 4. The CDR3 nucleotides are TGCGCCAGCAGCTTGACTAGCGGGAGTTTTACCGGGGAGCTGTTTTTT. Its translation: CASSLTSGSFTGELFF.

In nucleotides, the CDR3 is TGTGCCAGCAAGTGGGACACTGGGGGTTTCACCGGGGAGCTGTTTTTT. Translating gives CASKWDTGGFTGELFF. The gene calls are TRBV12-3 or TRBV12-4 and TRBJ2-2; tentative D call: TRBD1 (6 bases). The CDR3 loop spans 16 amino acids. V lost 7 bases to trimming and J lost 4 bases, with 19 bases between them.

This chain joins TRBV27 and TRBJ1-6; a possible D gene is TRBD1 (6 bases). CDR1 and CDR2 (germline): MNHEY, SMNVEV (reference sequence). V dropped 5 bases and J dropped 9 bases, with 17 bases sitting between them. The CDR3 runs 15 residues. CDR3 bases: TGTGCCAGCAGTAGTCCGACAGGCCGGGGTTCACCCCTCCACTTT. Protein: CASSSPTGRGSPLHF.

The chain employs TRBV9 and TRBJ1-1; D not certain. Germline CDR1 and CDR2: SGDLS and YYNGEE. Trimming stripped 0 bases from V and 4 bases from J, with 7 bases between. The CDR3 covers 13 residues. This chain's CDR3 is CASSVGQLTEAFF. Here the CDR3 DNA reads TGTGCCAGCAGCGTAGGGCAGCTCACTGAAGCTTTCTTT.

This clonotype was observed a handful of times. The V and J genes are TRBV18 and TRBJ2-1; maybe TRBD1 (5 bases). This CDR3 has 17 amino acids. Germline V gene data show CDR1 as KGHSH and CDR2 as LQKENI. V lost 6 bases and J 0 bases, leaving 18 bases between the germline ends. The CDR3 region has the DNA TGTGCCAGCTCTCCGAGACAAGGGGTCAGCTCCTACAATGAGCAGTTCTTC. It yields the protein CASSPRQGVSSYNEQFF.

In its sample, this clonotype was seen many times. This chain links TRBV7-9 with TRBJ2-7, with a weak D call TRBD2 (5 bases). Germline assignment: CDR1 SEHNR and CDR2 FQNEAQ (reference sequence). The CDR3 contains 16 residues. Trimming left V 1 base short and J 3 bases short, with 16 bases between. CDR3 region: CASSLVIRGPDYEQYF. DNA of the CDR3: TGTGCCAGCAGCTTAGTGATAAGAGGGCCGGACTACGAGCAGTACTTC.

The chain has TRBV5-4 and TRBJ1-2, with D maybe TRBD1 (5 bases). Trimming stripped 2 bases from V and 5 bases from J, with 13 bases between. Germline lookup yields CDR1 SGHNT and CDR2 YYREEE (reference sequence). This CDR3 has 14 residues. Here the CDR3 reads CASSLQVSGYGYTF. The CDR3 nucleotides read TGTGCCAGCAGCTTACAGGTCAGCGGTTATGGCTACACCTTC.

This clonotype has a handful of counts. The DNA of the CDR3 is TGCAGCGTTGAAGAGGGAGGGACGGGCCCGTATTTT. The encoded protein is CSVEEGGTGPYF. V gene TRBV29-1 combines with J gene TRBJ2-3; 7 bases align to TRBD2. Germline-derived CDR1 and CDR2 are SQVTM and ANQGSEA. The CDR3 totals 12 residues. J gave up 14 bases and V 0 bases, and 8 bases lay outside the gene matches.